The 26 T cell receptor beta chains below all came from one sample that was sequenced in a study of T cell responses to AZD1222 COVID-19 vaccine. Using immunoSEQ multiplex PCR, the repertoire was profiled, and TCRdb retains in-frame clones only, with some absent. The sample includes 90,000 to 120,000 clones, 87% of them seen just once. The starting material was peripheral blood, obtained 28 days after the second AZD1222 dose. The receptors here all came from an adult who received the AZD1222 COVID-19 vaccine.

This clone was recorded a few times. This sequence joins TRBV29-1 and TRBJ2-3; D perhaps matches TRBD1 (5 bases). The CDR3 covers 15 residues. Trimming cost V 3 bases and J 0 bases, with 13 bases left between them. CDR1 and CDR2 from the germline V gene are SQVTM and ANQGSEA. CDR3 bases: TGCAGCGTTGATGATGCAGGGCCTAGCACAGATACGCAGTATTTT. Translated: CSVDDAGPSTDTQYF.

The V and J genes are TRBV19 and TRBJ2-1, with D unclear. This CDR3 is built from 14 residues. Trimming removed 6 bases at V and 1 base at J, with 10 bases between. Germline assignment: CDR1 LNHDA and CDR2 SQIVND (reference sequence). Here the CDR3 reads CASSEFRSYNEQFF. Written as DNA, the CDR3 is TGTGCCAGTAGCGAATTCAGATCCTACAATGAGCAGTTCTTC.

V and J are TRBV3-1 (or the pseudogene TRBV3-2) and TRBJ1-5, with D unclear. The CDR3 extends over 14 amino acids. Germline lookup yields CDR1 LGHDT and CDR2 YNNKEL (reference sequence). V was pared by 4 bases and J by 2 bases, with 9 bases between. The CDR3 region has the DNA TGTGCCAGCAGCCTCCGACACGGCAATCAGCCCCAGCATTTT. This gives the protein CASSLRHGNQPQHF.

The chain couples TRBV30 to TRBJ2-7; possibly TRBD2 for D (5 bases). CDR1 and CDR2 (germline): GTSNPN, SVGIG (reference sequence). The CDR3 is made up of 14 amino acids. Trimming removed 0 bases at V and 7 bases at J, with 16 bases between. This CDR3 is CAWSVSGGTGEQYF. CDR3 DNA: TGTGCCTGGAGTGTGTCAGGAGGTACTGGTGAGCAGTACTTC.

This clone has a handful of counts. The chain combines TRBV30 with TRBJ1-3; no reliable D call. The germline CDR1 and CDR2 sequences are GTSNPN and SVGIG (reference sequence). V lost 2 bases, J lost 0 bases, and 8 bases lay in between. The CDR3 sequence is 14 residues long. The CDR3 reads CAWSSGISGNTIYF. DNA for the CDR3: TGTGCCTGGAGTTCTGGAATCTCTGGAAACACCATATATTTT.

The V and J genes are TRBV28 and TRBJ1-6; 9 bases are shared with TRBD1. Trimming cost V 6 bases and J 2 bases; bases outside gene matches: 8. The CDR3 spans 17 residues. The germline V gene has CDR1 MDHEN and CDR2 SYDVKM. CDR3 region: CASSPTGGAAYNSPLHF. CDR3 nucleotides: TGTGCCAGCAGCCCTACAGGGGGCGCCGCCTATAATTCACCCCTCCACTTT.

This clone was counted a single time. V is TRBV2 and J is TRBJ2-7, with D perhaps TRBD1 (7 bases). The CDR3 contains 16 residues. Germline V CDR1 and CDR2: SNHLY, FYNNEI. The germline V and J ends were trimmed by 2 bases and 1 base, with 15 bases remaining between them. This chain's CDR3 is CASSESRGVVSYEQYF. CDR3 nucleotides: TGTGCCAGCAGTGAATCCAGGGGGGTGGTGTCCTACGAGCAGTACTTC. Drawing the rest from reference TRBV2 and TRBJ2-7, the complete variable domain is EPEVTQTPSHQVTQMGQEVILRCVPISNHLYFYWYRQILGQKVEFLVSFYNNEISEKSEIFDDQFSVERPDGSNFTLKIRSTKLEDSAMYFCASSESRGVVSYEQYFGPGTRLTVT.

The chain is built from TRBV10-1 and TRBJ1-5, with D unclear. Germline CDR1 WNHNN, CDR2 SYGVQD (reference sequence). V dropped 3 bases and J dropped 6 bases, with 12 bases sitting between them. The CDR3 runs to 14 residues. CDR3 DNA sequence: TGCGCCAGCAGTGATTTGCGTGGTACTCAGCCCCAGCATTTT. It translates to CASSDLRGTQPQHF.

This clone was recorded only once. The chain couples TRBV7-2 to TRBJ2-3, with D possibly TRBD2 on 5 matching bases. The ends were cut back, 1 base at V and 4 bases at J, with 12 bases in the middle. Germline V lookup: CDR1 SGHTA, CDR2 FQGNSA. The CDR3 has 15 amino acids. The CDR3 sequence: CASSLGGSVSDTQYF. The DNA for the CDR3 is TGTGCCAGCAGCTTAGGGGGTAGCGTGTCAGATACGCAGTATTTT.

This clone occurred a few times. The rearrangement uses TRBV12-3 or TRBV12-4 and TRBJ2-5; D gene ambiguous. The CDR3 covers 13 residues. V was cut by 1 base and J by 1 base, with 4 bases left in between. CDR3 coding DNA: TGTGCCAGCAGTTTAGGGTTCCAAGAGACCCAGTACTTC. It translates to CASSLGFQETQYF.

The chain carries TRBV7-9 and TRBJ2-6; D assignment may be TRBD1 or TRBD2 (6 bases each). The germline V gene encodes CDR1 SEHNR and CDR2 FQNEAQ (reference sequence). V dropped 1 base and J dropped 5 bases, with 12 bases sitting between them. This CDR3 contains 16 residues. This CDR3 is CASSLVTGARANVLTF. The CDR3 bases are TGTGCCAGCAGCTTAGTGACGGGGGCACGGGCCAACGTCCTGACTTTC. Full variable domain (outside the CDR3, taken from reference TRBV7-9 and TRBJ2-6): DTGVSQNPRHKITKRGQNVTFRCDPISEHNRLYWYRQTLGQGPEFLTYFQNEAQLEKSRLLSDRFSAERPKGSFSTLEIQRTEQGDSAMYLCASSLVTGARANVLTFGAGSRLTVL.

On this clone itself: The same CDR3 also results from other DNA sequences found in this sample. V and J are TRBV7-9 and TRBJ1-4; D remains ambiguous. V shed 1 base and J shed 8 bases, with 2 bases lying between them. Germline V lookup: CDR1 SEHNR, CDR2 FQNEAQ (reference sequence). The CDR3 runs 11 residues. CDR3 protein: CASSLVEKLFF. DNA of the CDR3: TGTGCCAGCAGCTTAGTAGAAAAACTGTTTTTT.

The chain couples TRBV19 to TRBJ2-5; 7 bases match TRBD1. The germline V gene has CDR1 LNHDA and CDR2 SQIVND (reference sequence). Trimming cost V 3 bases and J 6 bases; bases outside gene matches: 4. This CDR3 contains 13 residues. CDR3 sequence reads: CASSIDRVKTQYF. The CDR3 DNA reads TGTGCCAGTAGTATCGACAGGGTGAAGACCCAGTACTTC.

The chain joins TRBV7-8 to TRBJ1-2; D not resolved. CDR3 size: 13 residues. V gave up 1 base and J gave up 8 bases, with 11 bases separating them. Per the germline V gene, CDR1 is SGHVS and CDR2 is FQNEAQ. The CDR3 here is CASSLDLGSGYTF. The CDR3 bases are TGTGCCAGCAGCTTAGACCTCGGGTCCGGCTACACCTTC.

The V gene is TRBV6-1, the J gene TRBJ1-5; D is unclear. Germline CDR1 is MNHNS and CDR2 is SASEGT. CDR3 size: 17 residues. Trimming cost V 0 bases and J 3 bases, with 15 bases left between them. CDR3 sequence: CASSEARARGPNQPQHF. DNA of the CDR3: TGTGCCAGCAGTGAAGCGAGGGCTCGCGGGCCCAATCAGCCCCAGCATTTT.

This clone was seen only once. This chain uses TRBV7-2 with TRBJ2-2; TRBD1 matches 8 bases. With V trimmed by 8 bases and J by 6 bases, 14 bases remained unmatched. CDR3 length: 16 amino acids. In germline, CDR1 is SGHTA, CDR2 FQGNSA. Here the CDR3 DNA reads TGTGCCAGCGATTCCGGACAGGGATGGCGGGCCGGGGAGCTGTTTTTT. Translation gives CASDSGQGWRAGELFF.

The genes are TRBV19 and TRBJ1-2; D might be TRBD1 (5 bases). Trimming cost V 0 bases and J 7 bases, with 9 bases left between them. Germline V lookup: CDR1 LNHDA, CDR2 SQIVND (reference sequence). The CDR3 totals 13 residues. CDR3 loop: CASSIDPGFGYTF. The CDR3 DNA sequence: TGTGCCAGTAGTATAGATCCAGGGTTTGGCTACACCTTC.

The chain joins TRBV6-2 or TRBV6-3 to TRBJ1-1; D gene ambiguous. Germline CDR1 is MNHEY and CDR2 is SVGEGT. CDR3 length: 15 amino acids. Trimming took 0 bases from V and 5 from J, leaving 13 bases between them. CDR3 DNA: TGTGCCAGCAGTTACTCCTCGGCCCCCTTGACTGAAGCTTTCTTT. Its translation: CASSYSSAPLTEAFF.

The CDR3 region has the DNA TGTGCCACCAGCAGAGCCGATTGGGGGGAGCTGTTTTTT. This gives the protein CATSRADWGELFF. V gene TRBV15 combines with J gene TRBJ2-2; D not resolved. Trimming removed 1 base from V and 8 bases from J, with 8 bases in between. Per germline, CDR1 LNHNV and CDR2 YYDKDF (reference sequence). This CDR3 is 13 amino acids long.

The sample holds a few counts of this clone. Other nucleotide sequences in the sample specify the same CDR3. The chain's CDR3 is CASSLRRGNYGYTF. The CDR3, as DNA: TGCGCCAGCAGCCTAAGGAGGGGGAACTATGGCTACACCTTC. The rearrangement joins TRBV4-1 to TRBJ1-2; the D gene is possibly TRBD1 (6 bases). Trimming left V 4 bases short and J 2 bases short, with 11 bases between. The CDR3 extends over 14 amino acids. Germline CDR1 reads MGHRA; CDR2 reads YSYEKL.

The V and J genes are TRBV6-5 and TRBJ1-2; the match to TRBD1 covers 7 bases. With 6 bases clipped from V and 3 bases from J, the junction kept 4 bases outside the gene matches. Looked up from germline, CDR1 is MNHEY and CDR2 is SVGAGI. The length of the CDR3 is 13 residues. DNA for the CDR3: TGTGCCAGCAGGACAGGGTTACACTATGGCTACACCTTC. It is translated as CASRTGLHYGYTF.

A single count supports this clone. The V gene is TRBV10-3, the J gene TRBJ1-1, with D possibly matching TRBD1 (6 bases). Germline loops: CDR1 ENHRY, CDR2 SYGVKD. This CDR3 has 13 amino acids. Trimming took off 6 bases at V and 5 bases at J, with 13 bases between the two ends. CDR3 nucleotides: TGTGCCATCAGCACCCCAGGGGAGACTGAAGCTTTCTTT. This translates into CAISTPGETEAFF.

This rearrangement joins TRBV18 to TRBJ2-1; weak D call: TRBD1 (5 bases). CDR1 and CDR2 (germline): KGHSH, LQKENI. This CDR3 contains 13 residues. Trimming cost V 4 bases and J 5 bases, with 9 bases left between them. The chain's CDR3 is CASSQGMNNEQFF. As DNA, the CDR3 is TGTGCCAGCTCACAGGGGATGAACAATGAGCAGTTCTTC.

This clone showed up just once. V and J are TRBV28 and TRBJ2-3, with TRBD2 identical over 11 bases. CDR1 MDHEN and CDR2 SYDVKM come from the germline V gene. The CDR3 extends over 13 amino acids. The CDR3, as DNA: TGTGCGTTTAGCGGGAGGGCCCGAGATACGCAGTATTTT. Translation gives CAFSGRARDTQYF.

This rearrangement joins TRBV6-5 to TRBJ1-5; D ambiguous. This CDR3 has 14 amino acids. Per the germline V gene, CDR1 is MNHEY and CDR2 is SVGAGI. Trimming shortened V by 5 bases and J by 4 bases, and 12 bases separated the two germline ends. Here the CDR3 reads CASSPRERNQPQHF. In DNA form, the CDR3 reads TGTGCCAGCAGTCCCCGAGAGAGAAATCAGCCCCAGCATTTT.

In this sample, this clone turned up once. The rearrangement links TRBV2 to TRBJ2-3, with 7 bases identical to TRBD1. Germline V CDR1 and CDR2: SNHLY, FYNNEI. V lost 8 bases and J lost 1; bases outside the gene matches: 3. The CDR3 loop spans 13 amino acids. The CDR3 loop reads CASGGQGTDTQYF. CDR3 nucleotide sequence: TGTGCCAGCGGAGGACAGGGCACAGATACGCAGTATTTT.